These T cell receptor beta chains were read from a single sample in a study of beta chain features in type 1 diabetes. The protocol was immunoSEQ multiplex PCR, while the TCRdb copy is restricted to in-frame clones and leaves out a portion. The table has roughly 290,000 clones, 7% to 9% seen once. Material for sequencing was central memory CD4+ T cells from blood. All receptors derive from a woman aged 18 to 35 in good health. The CDR3 runs from the conserved cysteine through the conserved F or W. The D gene is left open where the match is weak. Only some rows state a clone size, as once, few, many or a class for expanded clones.

J gene,clone size,D gene,V gene,CDR3 DNA,CDR3 protein
TRBJ2-5,-,-,TRBV18,TGTGCCAGCTCACCACCTGGCAGGCTCCAAGAGACCCAGTACTTC,CASSPPGRLQETQYF
TRBJ2-1,-,TRBD2,TRBV29-1,TGCAGCGTTGGCGGGAGAGGCCGCGAGCAGTTCTTC,CSVGGRGREQFF
TRBJ2-7,many,TRBD2,TRBV7-3,TGTGCCAGCAGCTTGGAGCGGGAGTCGGCCGAGCAGTACTTC,CASSLERESAEQYF
TRBJ2-3,many,-,TRBV5-1,TGCGCCAGCAGGCAGGGAGCCCCCACAGATACGCAGTATTTT,CASRQGAPTDTQYF
TRBJ2-5,few,-,TRBV6-5,TGTGCCAGCAGCCATAATCATCAGGGTCGAAAGACCCAGTACTTC,CASSHNHQGRKTQYF
TRBJ1-2,-,-,TRBV7-3,TGTGCCAGCAGCTTAGACAGAACCTATGGCTACACCTTC,CASSLDRTYGYTF
TRBJ2-3,-,-,TRBV18,TGTGCCAGCTCACCACCTTCTGGCACAGATACGCAGTATTTT,CASSPPSGTDTQYF
TRBJ2-3,-,-,TRBV7-9,TGTGCCAGCAGCTTAAATAGCCAGGTGGGAGATACGCAGTATTTT,CASSLNSQVGDTQYF
TRBJ1-1,-,TRBD1,TRBV5-1,TGCGCCAGCAGCTTGGGACAGGGGAGGAGGACTGAAGCTTTCTTT,CASSLGQGRRTEAFF
TRBJ2-7,few,TRBD1,TRBV5-1,TGCGCCAGCAGCTTAACCACAGGGGTTTCCTACGAGCAGTACTTC,CASSLTTGVSYEQYF
TRBJ1-5,few,-,TRBV6-6,TGTGCCAGCAGTTACTCGAGTGCAGGAGAAGGGCCCCAGCATTTT,CASSYSSAGEGPQHF
TRBJ2-5,many,-,TRBV15,TGTGCCACCAGTCCTTGGGGGGGCAGAGAGACCCAGTACTTC,CATSPWGGRETQYF
TRBJ2-5,few,TRBD1,TRBV28,TGTGCCAGCAGTTGGGGACAGCTACAAGAGACCCAGTACTTC,CASSWGQLQETQYF
TRBJ1-1,few,-,TRBV11-2,TGTGCCAGCAGCTTAGAGTCAGGGCTGAGGAACACTGAAGCTTTCTTT,CASSLESGLRNTEAFF
TRBJ2-1,few,-,TRBV5-1,TGCGCCAGCAGCTTGGTCCCTAGAGGGGGCAATGAGCAGTTCTTC,CASSLVPRGGNEQFF
TRBJ2-7,few,-,TRBV30,TGTGCCAGCAGCTCCGGGACCGGGCTCACCGAGCAGTACTTC,CASSSGTGLTEQYF
TRBJ1-2,-,-,TRBV5-8,TGTGCCAGCAGCTTGGGGAGGCTGTTCTATGGCTACACCTTC,CASSLGRLFYGYTF
TRBJ1-5,-,-,TRBV2,TGTGCCACCGGCCGACAAGGGTATAGCAATCAGCCCCAGCATTTT,CATGRQGYSNQPQHF
TRBJ1-5,few,TRBD1,TRBV5-6,TGTGCCAGCAGCGACGACAGGGATCAGCCCCAGCATTTT,CASSDDRDQPQHF
TRBJ1-2,-,-,TRBV28,TGTGCCAGCAGTGGCGGCAGACCCTATGGCTACACCTTC,CASSGGRPYGYTF
TRBJ1-3,few,-,TRBV7-3,TGTGCCAGCAGCTCTGGTTCTGGAAACACCATATATTTT,CASSSGSGNTIYF
TRBJ1-2,-,-,TRBV5-5,TGTGCCAGCAGCTTGGCCGGACACTTGAACTATGGCTACACCTTC,CASSLAGHLNYGYTF
TRBJ2-5,few,-,TRBV4-3,TGCGCCAGCAGCCAAGATTGGAGACAACAAGAGACCCAGTACTTC,CASSQDWRQQETQYF
TRBJ1-1,-,-,TRBV4-3,TGCGCCAGCAGCCTGCAGTCGGATACTGAAGCTTTCTTT,CASSLQSDTEAFF
TRBJ2-6,few,TRBD1,TRBV28,TGTGCCAGCAGTGCGAATCCGGGACAGGGGGCCTCTGGGGCCAACGTCCTGACTTTC,CASSANPGQGASGANVLTF
TRBJ2-7,many,-,TRBV5-6,TGTGCCAGCAGCTTGAATTACGAGCAGTACTTC,CASSLNYEQYF
TRBJ2-7,-,TRBD2,TRBV2,TGTGCCAGCGGGCGGGAGGGTTTGTACGAGCAGTACTTC,CASGREGLYEQYF
TRBJ2-7,many,-,TRBV5-4,TGTGCCAGCAGCTACAACTACGAGCAGTACTTC,CASSYNYEQYF
TRBJ1-1,-,TRBD1,TRBV14,TGTGCCAGCAGCCAACGGACAGGGCGAGGGGACACTGAAGCTTTCTTT,CASSQRTGRGDTEAFF
TRBJ1-5,few,-,TRBV6-5,TGTGCCAGCAGTTCAGGATCGCAAGGGCTCGATCAGCCCCAGCATTTT,CASSSGSQGLDQPQHF
TRBJ1-1,few,-,TRBV11-1,TGTGCCAGCAGCCCCCGTACGAACACTGAAGCTTTCTTT,CASSPRTNTEAFF
TRBJ1-4,few,-,TRBV4-3,TGCGCCAGCAGCCAAGATCGGACCGGCGGGGAAAAACTGTTTTTT,CASSQDRTGGEKLFF
TRBJ2-4,many,-,TRBV14,TGTGCCAGCAGCCCGCTCGGGGGAGCCAAAAACATTCAGTACTTC,CASSPLGGAKNIQYF
TRBJ2-2,-,-,TRBV29-1,TGCAGCGCAGGGGTCACCGGGGAGCTGTTTTTT,CSAGVTGELFF
TRBJ2-3,few,TRBD2,TRBV4-1,TGCGCCAGCAGCCAAGCAGGACTAGGACGCACAGATACGCAGTATTTT,CASSQAGLGRTDTQYF
TRBJ2-7,-,-,TRBV6-6,TGTGCCAGCAGTTACAGCTGGACTTCCCGGGAGCAGTACTTC,CASSYSWTSREQYF
TRBJ1-1,few,TRBD1,TRBV28,TGTGCCAGCAGTTCCACTTTTGGTACAGGGGACACTGAAGCTTTCTTT,CASSSTFGTGDTEAFF
TRBJ1-1,-,-,TRBV6-6,TGTGCCAGCAGTCAACTCGCTTCGAACGAGGGCACTGAAGCTTTCTTT,CASSQLASNEGTEAFF
TRBJ2-2,few,-,TRBV6-6,TGTGCCAGCAGTCCAGGGTTAAGGAGGGGCCCCGGGGAGCTGTTTTTT,CASSPGLRRGPGELFF
TRBJ1-6,few,-,TRBV2,TGTGCCAGCAGTGAAGCTAACAGGATCCACTTT,CASSEANRIHF
TRBJ2-3,few,TRBD2,TRBV4-1,TGCGCCAGCAGCCATACTAGCGGGGGGCCTGGGAGTGCGGCGGCGCAGTATTTT,CASSHTSGGPGSAAAQYF
TRBJ2-3,few,-,TRBV5-1,TGCGCCAGCAGCTTGGCCGAAGGTCCAGATACGCAGTATTTT,CASSLAEGPDTQYF
TRBJ2-5,few,TRBD2,TRBV7-8,TGTGCCAGCAGCCTATCCGGGACTAGCGAAGAGACCCAGTACTTC,CASSLSGTSEETQYF
TRBJ1-2,-,-,TRBV4-3,TGCGCCAGCAGCCAAGATGCCGACAGGATTGATGGCTACACCTTC,CASSQDADRIDGYTF